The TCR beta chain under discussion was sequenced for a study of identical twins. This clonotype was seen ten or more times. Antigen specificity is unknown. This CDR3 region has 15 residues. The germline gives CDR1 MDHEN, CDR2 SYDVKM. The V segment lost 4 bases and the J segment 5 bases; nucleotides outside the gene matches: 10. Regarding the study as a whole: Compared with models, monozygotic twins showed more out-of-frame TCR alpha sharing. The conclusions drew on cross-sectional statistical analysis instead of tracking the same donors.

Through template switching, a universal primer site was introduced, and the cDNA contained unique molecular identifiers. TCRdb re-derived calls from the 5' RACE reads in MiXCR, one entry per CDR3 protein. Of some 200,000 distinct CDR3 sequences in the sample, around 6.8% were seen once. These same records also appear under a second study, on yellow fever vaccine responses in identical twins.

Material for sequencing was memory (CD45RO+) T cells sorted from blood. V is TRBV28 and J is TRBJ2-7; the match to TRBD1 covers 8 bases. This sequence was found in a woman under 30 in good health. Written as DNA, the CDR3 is TGTGCCAGCAGTTCTTTGACAGGGGCTCAGGACGAGCAGTACTTC. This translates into CASSSLTGAQDEQYF.